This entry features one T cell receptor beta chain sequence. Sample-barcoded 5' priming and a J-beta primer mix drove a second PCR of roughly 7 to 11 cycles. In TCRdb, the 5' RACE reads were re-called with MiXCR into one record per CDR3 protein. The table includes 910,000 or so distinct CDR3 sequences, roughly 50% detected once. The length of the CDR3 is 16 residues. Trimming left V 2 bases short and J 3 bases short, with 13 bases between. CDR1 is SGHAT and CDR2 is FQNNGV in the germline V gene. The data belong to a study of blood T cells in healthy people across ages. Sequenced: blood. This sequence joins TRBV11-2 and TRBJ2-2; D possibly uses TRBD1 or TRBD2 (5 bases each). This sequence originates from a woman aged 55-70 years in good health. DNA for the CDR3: TGTGCCAGCAGCTTATGGAGGAAAGGGGACACCGGGGAGCTGTTTTTT. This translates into CASSLWRKGDTGELFF.